This T cell receptor (beta chain) was sequenced for a study of T cells in Graves' hyperthyroidism and ophthalmopathy. Stable Graves' hyperthyroidism meant no ophthalmopathy progression within 18 months. Together with thyroid ultrasound, orbital computed tomography, serum thyroxine and TRAb, clinical symptoms were used for diagnoses. The table lists this clonotype with a few counts. Its antigen is still unknown. What was amplified from RNA transcripts were TCR beta CDR3 regions. The HTBI primer set drove a first-round RT-PCR of the TCR CDR3. Via MiXCR, TCRdb re-called the multiplex PCR reads, giving one row per CDR3 protein. The sample consists of a few hundred thousand distinct CDR3 sequences, around a sixth of them appearing once. Findings and limits, study-wide: Clonotypes that were expanded in thyroid above 0.001 mostly appeared in blood too. Stable hyperthyroidism and ophthalmopathy were separated using 13 V-J signatures.

This CDR3 has 13 residues. CDR1 and CDR2 from the germline V gene are LGHNA and YNFKEQ. The V gene lost 5 bases and the J gene lost 10 bases, with 17 bases spanning the gap. This clonotype originated in a woman between 25 and 40 years old with Graves' hyperthyroidism. The chain recombines TRBV4-2 with TRBJ1-1, with a tentative D call TRBD1 (5 bases). The material sequenced was blood. CDR3: CASSSRGGERAFF. The CDR3 DNA sequence: TGTGCCAGCAGCTCCCGGGGGGGGGAACGAGCTTTCTTT.